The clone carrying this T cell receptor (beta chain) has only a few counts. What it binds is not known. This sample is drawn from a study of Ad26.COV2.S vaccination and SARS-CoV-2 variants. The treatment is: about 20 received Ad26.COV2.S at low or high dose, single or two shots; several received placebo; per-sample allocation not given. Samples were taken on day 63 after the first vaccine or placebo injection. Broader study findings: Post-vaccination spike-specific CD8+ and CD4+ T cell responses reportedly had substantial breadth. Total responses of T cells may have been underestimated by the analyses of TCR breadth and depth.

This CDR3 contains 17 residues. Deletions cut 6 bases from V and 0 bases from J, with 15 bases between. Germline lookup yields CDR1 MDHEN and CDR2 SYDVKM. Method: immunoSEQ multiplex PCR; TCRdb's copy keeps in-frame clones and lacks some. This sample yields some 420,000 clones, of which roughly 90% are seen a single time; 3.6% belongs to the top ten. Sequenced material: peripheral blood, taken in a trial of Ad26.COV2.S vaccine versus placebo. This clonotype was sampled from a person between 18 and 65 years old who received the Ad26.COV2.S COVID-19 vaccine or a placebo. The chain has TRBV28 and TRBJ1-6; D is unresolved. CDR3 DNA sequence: TGTGCCAGCAGCCGTAGTCCGGGGAGCTCCTATAATTCACCCCTCCACTTT. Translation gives CASSRSPGSSYNSPLHF.